These T cell receptor beta chains were read from a single sample in a study of T cells after yellow fever vaccination. TCRdb called the 5' RACE reads again in MiXCR, with one record for every CDR3 protein. This sample has 500,000 to 650,000 distinct CDR3 sequences, with 10% to 15% found just once. This sample comprised PBMCs, obtained on the day of the yellow fever booster vaccination. The receptors originated from a man in his thirties or forties who received the YFV17D yellow fever vaccine. CDR3s include the opening cysteine and the closing phenylalanine or tryptophan. D genes are given only for firm matches. Size is stated for part of the rows, as once, few or many counts, or as a class when the clone is expanded.

j_gene: TRBJ2-1
abundance: few
v_gene: TRBV7-2
d_gene: TRBD2
CDR3aa: CASSTTRLAGVDNEQFF
CDR3nt: TGTGCCAGCAGCACCACCCGTCTAGCGGGAGTGGACAATGAGCAGTTCTTC

j_gene: TRBJ2-1
abundance: -
v_gene: TRBV2
d_gene: -
CDR3aa: CASTLVSYNEQFF
CDR3nt: TGTGCCAGCACTCTAGTATCCTACAATGAGCAGTTCTTC

j_gene: TRBJ1-2
abundance: -
v_gene: TRBV12-3/TRBV12-4
d_gene: -
CDR3aa: CASSFSSPARGYTF
CDR3nt: TGTGCCAGCAGTTTTAGCAGCCCCGCGAGGGGCTACACCTTC

j_gene: TRBJ2-3
abundance: -
v_gene: TRBV4-3
d_gene: -
CDR3aa: CASSQDHTDTQYF
CDR3nt: TGCGCCAGCAGCCAAGATCATACAGATACGCAGTATTTT

j_gene: TRBJ2-3
abundance: -
v_gene: TRBV12-3/TRBV12-4
d_gene: -
CDR3aa: CASSPRTGQTDTQYF
CDR3nt: TGTGCCAGCAGTCCACGGACGGGGCAGACAGATACGCAGTATTTT

j_gene: TRBJ2-1
abundance: -
v_gene: TRBV7-2
d_gene: -
CDR3aa: CASSFSESSYNEQFF
CDR3nt: TGTGCCAGCAGCTTTTCAGAGAGCTCCTACAATGAGCAGTTCTTC

j_gene: TRBJ2-3
abundance: many
v_gene: TRBV18
d_gene: -
CDR3aa: CASSPTDTQYF
CDR3nt: TGTGCCAGCAGCCCCACAGATACGCAGTATTTT

j_gene: TRBJ2-7
abundance: few
v_gene: TRBV27
d_gene: TRBD2
CDR3aa: CASSLSIRIAGGLDEQYF
CDR3nt: TGTGCCAGCAGTTTATCGATTAGGATAGCGGGAGGTCTCGACGAGCAGTACTTC

j_gene: TRBJ2-7
abundance: -
v_gene: TRBV10-2
d_gene: TRBD2
CDR3aa: CASSEAGGEQYF
CDR3nt: TGCGCCAGCAGTGAAGCGGGAGGTGAGCAGTACTTC

j_gene: TRBJ2-2
abundance: -
v_gene: TRBV9
d_gene: -
CDR3aa: CASSVAGVSIAGELFF
CDR3nt: TGTGCCAGCAGCGTAGCTGGGGTCTCGATCGCCGGGGAGCTGTTTTTT

j_gene: TRBJ2-5
abundance: -
v_gene: TRBV4-3
d_gene: -
CDR3aa: CASSQVFRETQYF
CDR3nt: TGCGCCAGCAGCCAAGTATTTCGAGAGACCCAGTACTTC

j_gene: TRBJ2-1
abundance: few
v_gene: TRBV20-1
d_gene: -
CDR3aa: CSARTNPGIPPFF
CDR3nt: TGCAGTGCTAGAACTAACCCTGGGATACCGCCCTTCTTC

j_gene: TRBJ2-5
abundance: few
v_gene: TRBV20-1
d_gene: TRBD2
CDR3aa: CSASLLAGGEETQYF
CDR3nt: TGCAGTGCTAGTCTACTAGCGGGAGGGGAAGAGACCCAGTACTTC

j_gene: TRBJ2-7
abundance: -
v_gene: TRBV7-6
d_gene: -
CDR3aa: CASSVGDTLYEQYF
CDR3nt: TGTGCCAGCAGCGTAGGGGACACTCTCTACGAGCAGTACTTC

j_gene: TRBJ1-1
abundance: -
v_gene: TRBV6-2/TRBV6-3
d_gene: -
CDR3aa: CASILGNTEAFF
CDR3nt: -

j_gene: TRBJ2-1
abundance: -
v_gene: TRBV11-2
d_gene: -
CDR3aa: CASSRPDRKDEQFF
CDR3nt: TGTGCCAGCAGCCGCCCAGACAGGAAAGATGAGCAGTTCTTC

j_gene: TRBJ1-6
abundance: -
v_gene: TRBV18
d_gene: TRBD1
CDR3aa: CASSPPGQGNNSPLHF
CDR3nt: TGTGCCAGCTCACCACCCGGACAGGGCAATAATTCACCCCTCCACTTT

j_gene: TRBJ2-7
abundance: -
v_gene: TRBV28
d_gene: TRBD2
CDR3aa: CASRRTGTSSYEQYF
CDR3nt: TGTGCCAGCAGGCGAACCGGGACTAGCTCCTACGAGCAGTACTTC

j_gene: TRBJ2-3
abundance: -
v_gene: TRBV15
d_gene: -
CDR3aa: CATSRERADTQYF
CDR3nt: TGTGCCACCAGCAGAGAAAGAGCAGATACGCAGTATTTT

j_gene: TRBJ2-1
abundance: few
v_gene: TRBV11-2
d_gene: TRBD2
CDR3aa: CASSSRRGLAGVSYNEQFF
CDR3nt: TGTGCCAGCAGCTCTCGAAGGGGACTAGCGGGAGTATCCTACAATGAGCAGTTCTTC

j_gene: TRBJ2-7
abundance: -
v_gene: TRBV5-1
d_gene: TRBD1
CDR3aa: CASSLLTGGYEQYF
CDR3nt: TGCGCCAGCAGCTTGTTGACAGGGGGCTACGAGCAGTACTTC

j_gene: TRBJ2-1
abundance: -
v_gene: TRBV5-1
d_gene: TRBD2
CDR3aa: CASSLGKTSGSFYEQFF
CDR3nt: TGCGCCAGCAGCTTGGGAAAGACTAGCGGGAGTTTCTATGAGCAGTTCTTC

j_gene: TRBJ2-7
abundance: many
v_gene: TRBV18
d_gene: -
CDR3aa: CASSPQGQFYEQYF
CDR3nt: TGTGCCAGCTCACCACAGGGACAATTCTACGAGCAGTACTTC

j_gene: TRBJ1-4
abundance: once
v_gene: TRBV18
d_gene: -
CDR3aa: CASSPSGANEKLFF
CDR3nt: TGTGCCAGCTCACCCTCGGGGGCTAATGAAAAACTGTTTTTT

j_gene: TRBJ2-5
abundance: -
v_gene: TRBV20-1
d_gene: -
CDR3aa: CSARELRLQETQYF
CDR3nt: TGCAGTGCTAGAGAATTGAGACTTCAAGAGACCCAGTACTTC

j_gene: TRBJ2-7
abundance: -
v_gene: TRBV5-5
d_gene: TRBD1
CDR3aa: CASSSQTGGYHEQYF
CDR3nt: TGTGCCAGCAGCTCACAGACAGGGGGCTACCACGAGCAGTACTTC

j_gene: TRBJ2-4
abundance: few
v_gene: TRBV20-1
d_gene: TRBD1
CDR3aa: CSAGQGGGIQYF
CDR3nt: TGCAGCGCAGGACAGGGGGGAGGCATTCAGTACTTC

j_gene: TRBJ2-5
abundance: few
v_gene: TRBV20-1
d_gene: TRBD1
CDR3aa: CSAVYTGEETQYF
CDR3nt: TGCAGTGCCGTCTATACAGGGGAAGAGACCCAGTACTTC

j_gene: TRBJ1-1
abundance: many
v_gene: TRBV12-3/TRBV12-4
d_gene: -
CDR3aa: CASSLGEGIAFF
CDR3nt: TGTGCCAGCAGTTTAGGGGAGGGGATAGCTTTCTTT

j_gene: TRBJ2-1
abundance: -
v_gene: TRBV3-1
d_gene: TRBD2
CDR3aa: CASSQAVLAGNEQFF
CDR3nt: TGTGCCAGCAGCCAAGCAGTTCTAGCGGGCAATGAGCAGTTCTTC

j_gene: TRBJ2-7
abundance: many
v_gene: TRBV10-3
d_gene: -
CDR3aa: CAISPGPRGNYEQYF
CDR3nt: TGTGCCATCAGTCCCGGCCCGAGGGGGAACTACGAGCAGTACTTC

j_gene: TRBJ2-7
abundance: few
v_gene: TRBV28
d_gene: -
CDR3aa: CASSMTRKAYEQYF
CDR3nt: TGTGCCAGCAGTATGACCAGAAAAGCTTACGAGCAGTACTTC

j_gene: TRBJ2-7
abundance: -
v_gene: TRBV7-2
d_gene: -
CDR3aa: CASSQTGLYEQYF
CDR3nt: TGTGCCAGCAGCCAAACGGGACTCTACGAGCAGTACTTC

j_gene: TRBJ2-7
abundance: many
v_gene: TRBV5-1
d_gene: TRBD1
CDR3aa: CASSQGTASSYEQYF
CDR3nt: TGCGCCAGCAGCCAAGGGACAGCCTCGTCCTACGAGCAGTACTTC

j_gene: TRBJ2-3
abundance: -
v_gene: TRBV5-1
d_gene: TRBD2
CDR3aa: CASSALAGERASTDTQYF
CDR3nt: TGCGCCAGCAGCGCGCTAGCGGGAGAGAGGGCTAGCACAGATACGCAGTATTTT

j_gene: TRBJ2-7
abundance: -
v_gene: TRBV6-2/TRBV6-3
d_gene: TRBD2
CDR3aa: CASSRGTSGIGSYEQYF
CDR3nt: TGTGCCAGCAGCAGAGGGACTAGCGGGATCGGTAGCTACGAGCAGTACTTC

j_gene: TRBJ2-1
abundance: -
v_gene: TRBV7-2
d_gene: -
CDR3aa: CASSLELGSRYNEQFF
CDR3nt: TGTGCCAGCAGCTTAGAGCTCGGGAGCAGATACAATGAGCAGTTCTTC

j_gene: TRBJ2-5
abundance: few
v_gene: TRBV7-2
d_gene: -
CDR3aa: CASSLEWIGAQETQYF
CDR3nt: TGTGCCAGCAGCTTAGAGTGGATAGGGGCCCAAGAGACCCAGTACTTC

j_gene: TRBJ2-5
abundance: -
v_gene: TRBV7-3
d_gene: -
CDR3aa: CASSLLGRGSGETQYF
CDR3nt: TGTGCCAGCAGCTTATTAGGCAGGGGAAGCGGAGAGACCCAGTACTTC

j_gene: TRBJ1-1
abundance: -
v_gene: TRBV7-2
d_gene: -
CDR3aa: CASSLSGMNTEAFF
CDR3nt: TGTGCCAGCAGCTTATCAGGGATGAACACTGAAGCTTTCTTT

j_gene: TRBJ2-7
abundance: few
v_gene: TRBV7-8
d_gene: -
CDR3aa: CASSPGAPRGYEQYF
CDR3nt: TGTGCCAGCAGTCCCGGGGCGCCAAGGGGCTACGAGCAGTACTTC

j_gene: TRBJ2-7
abundance: -
v_gene: TRBV5-4
d_gene: -
CDR3aa: CASSLMGRGTYEQYF
CDR3nt: TGTGCCAGCAGCCTGATGGGACGCGGTACCTACGAGCAGTACTTC

j_gene: TRBJ1-3
abundance: -
v_gene: TRBV5-1
d_gene: TRBD1
CDR3aa: CSSSIQGADGNTIYF
CDR3nt: TGCTCCAGCAGCATCCAGGGGGCGGATGGAAACACCATATATTTT

j_gene: TRBJ2-7
abundance: -
v_gene: TRBV20-1
d_gene: TRBD1
CDR3aa: CSAGTVFFYEQYF
CDR3nt: TGCAGTGCAGGGACAGTCTTTTTCTACGAGCAGTACTTC

j_gene: TRBJ2-1
abundance: few
v_gene: TRBV10-3
d_gene: -
CDR3aa: CAISGLPGPYNEQFF
CDR3nt: TGTGCCATCTCGGGGCTCCCGGGGCCCTACAATGAGCAGTTCTTC

j_gene: TRBJ2-1
abundance: -
v_gene: TRBV7-2
d_gene: TRBD1
CDR3aa: CASSPSGGTGAYNEQFF
CDR3nt: TGTGCCAGCAGCCCGAGTGGAGGGACAGGGGCCTACAATGAGCAGTTCTTC

j_gene: TRBJ1-4
abundance: -
v_gene: TRBV12-3/TRBV12-4
d_gene: -
CDR3aa: CASSSSGTGGEKLFF
CDR3nt: TGTGCCAGCAGTTCCTCCGGGACCGGGGGTGAAAAACTGTTTTTT

j_gene: TRBJ2-1
abundance: -
v_gene: TRBV2
d_gene: TRBD2
CDR3aa: CASSEASGNEQFF
CDR3nt: TGTGCCAGCAGTGAAGCTAGCGGGAATGAGCAGTTCTTC

j_gene: TRBJ1-2
abundance: few
v_gene: TRBV27
d_gene: -
CDR3aa: CASSFSGLFRGYTF
CDR3nt: TGTGCCAGCAGTTTTTCGGGCCTCTTCCGGGGCTACACCTTC

j_gene: TRBJ2-2
abundance: -
v_gene: TRBV29-1
d_gene: -
CDR3aa: CSVEDPQGVGELFF
CDR3nt: TGCAGCGTTGAAGATCCCCAAGGGGTCGGGGAGCTGTTTTTT

j_gene: TRBJ2-5
abundance: -
v_gene: TRBV10-3
d_gene: TRBD1
CDR3aa: CAISDPDRGQETQYF
CDR3nt: TGTGCCATCAGTGATCCGGACAGGGGGCAAGAGACCCAGTACTTC

j_gene: TRBJ1-2
abundance: few
v_gene: TRBV11-1
d_gene: -
CDR3aa: CASTLGGEGGFRTAYGYTF
CDR3nt: TGTGCCAGCACCCTAGGGGGGGAAGGCGGCTTCAGGACCGCCTATGGCTACACCTTC

j_gene: TRBJ2-4
abundance: -
v_gene: TRBV6-5
d_gene: -
CDR3aa: CASSYSNDENIQYF
CDR3nt: TGTGCCAGCAGTTACTCGAATGACGAAAACATTCAGTACTTC

j_gene: TRBJ2-3
abundance: few
v_gene: TRBV5-4
d_gene: TRBD2
CDR3aa: CASRSSGVTDTQYF
CDR3nt: TGTGCCAGCAGGTCTAGCGGAGTCACAGATACGCAGTATTTT

j_gene: TRBJ2-5
abundance: few
v_gene: TRBV20-1
d_gene: -
CDR3aa: CSAIFPTETQYF
CDR3nt: TGCAGTGCTATCTTCCCCACTGAGACCCAGTACTTC